The rows below give T cell receptor beta chains drawn from one sample of a study of shared clonotypes between healthy human individuals. Assay: immunoSEQ multiplex PCR; the TCRdb copy retains only in-frame clones and omits some. The table records about 2.4 million clones, around nine tenths of them present only once. Sample: naive CD4+ T cells sorted from blood. The origin of the receptors is a man younger than 30 in good health. The CDR3 runs from the conserved cysteine through the conserved F or W. The order of the fields is V gene, clone size, D gene, CDR3 length, J gene, CDR3 protein, CDR3 DNA. D genes are given only for firm matches. Some rows have no size entry. The others give once, few or many, or a class for an expanded clone.

>TRBV5-1|.|.|12|TRBJ2-7
CASRGSGDEQYF
TGCGCCAGCAGGGGGTCAGGTGACGAGCAGTACTTC
>TRBV5-5|.|TRBD1|16|TRBJ1-4
CASSLAIGTGSEKLFF
TGTGCCAGCAGCTTGGCCATCGGGACAGGGTCTGAAAAACTGTTTTTT
>TRBV12-2|.|.|13|TRBJ2-7
CASRSLSLYEQYF
TGTGCAAGTCGCTCCCTTTCCCTCTACGAGCAGTACTTC
>TRBV5-1|once|.|14|TRBJ1-4
CASSLGGGNEKLFF
TGCGCCAGCAGCTTGGGAGGGGGGAATGAAAAACTGTTTTTT
>TRBV7-2|.|.|14|TRBJ1-4
CASSLGQGGEKLFF
TGTGCCAGCAGCTTAGGGCAGGGAGGGGAAAAACTGTTTTTT
>TRBV2|once|TRBD2|12|TRBJ2-7
CASSVAGYEQYF
TGTGCCAGCAGTGTAGCGGGGTACGAGCAGTACTTC
>TRBV25-1|.|TRBD1|15|TRBJ2-7
CASSELTGGKYEQYF
TGTGCCAGCAGTGAATTAACAGGGGGCAAGTACGAGCAGTACTTC
>TRBV10-3|.|.|16|TRBJ1-5
CATGGPNFASNQPQHF
TGTGCCACCGGGGGTCCCAATTTTGCTAGCAATCAGCCCCAGCATTTT
>TRBV19|.|TRBD1|16|TRBJ2-1
CASSAQGAYSYNEQFF
TGTGCCAGTAGTGCGCAGGGGGCTTACTCCTACAATGAGCAGTTCTTC
>TRBV18|.|TRBD1|13|TRBJ1-5
CASSRDSYQPQHF
TGTGCCAGCTCACGGGACAGCTATCAGCCCCAGCATTTT
>TRBV4-1|.|TRBD1|17|TRBJ2-2
CASSQLWTGPATGELFF
TGCGCCAGCAGCCAACTCTGGACAGGGCCAGCGACCGGGGAGCTGTTTTTT
>TRBV7-2|.|.|14|TRBJ2-5
CASSRGALGETQYF
TGTGCCAGCAGCCGCGGGGCCCTCGGAGAGACCCAGTACTTC
>TRBV23-1|once|.|16|TRBJ1-4
CASRHGPKVGTEKLFF
TGCGCCAGCCGCCATGGACCGAAGGTGGGGACGGAAAAACTGTTTTTT
>TRBV6-1|.|.|14|TRBJ1-2
CASSERLRSYGYTF
TGTGCCAGCAGTGAACGGTTACGGTCCTATGGCTACACCTTC
>TRBV28|.|TRBD1|14|TRBJ1-2
CASGTGLIYYGYTF
TGTGCCAGCGGGACAGGGTTAATTTACTATGGCTACACCTTC
>TRBV6-4|.|TRBD2|16|TRBJ2-3
CASSSGTSGGGDTQYF
TGTGCCAGCAGCTCCGGGACTAGCGGGGGGGGTGATACGCAGTATTTT
>TRBV5-1|.|TRBD2|16|TRBJ2-7
CASSPLSAGGIDEQYF
TGCGCCAGCAGCCCTCTCTCAGCGGGAGGGATCGACGAGCAGTACTTC
>TRBV13|.|.|13|TRBJ1-1
CASRRGLNTEAFF
TGTGCCAGCAGGCGGGGCCTGAACACTGAAGCTTTCTTT
>TRBV18|.|TRBD1|14|TRBJ2-1
CASSNNRGLNEQFF
TGTGCCAGCTCAAATAACAGGGGGCTCAATGAGCAGTTCTTC
>TRBV6-5|.|.|14|TRBJ2-3
CASTSLSGTDTQYF
TGTGCCAGCACCAGCTTGAGTGGCACAGATACGCAGTATTTT
>TRBV6-1|.|.|16|TRBJ2-5
CASSEEGWNPQRAQYF
TGTGCCAGCAGTGAAGAGGGATGGAACCCGCAGAGGGCCCAGTACTTC
>TRBV7-9|.|.|14|TRBJ2-5
CASSFYSSQETQYF
TGTGCCAGCAGCTTCTATTCTAGCCAAGAGACCCAGTACTTC
>TRBV10-1|.|.|12|TRBJ2-5
CASSEDGKAAYF
TGCGCCAGCAGTGAAGACGGAAAAGCGGCGTACTTC
>TRBV18|.|TRBD1|15|TRBJ1-1
CASSPPTGGPGEAFF
TGTGCCAGCTCACCACCGACAGGGGGCCCGGGTGAAGCTTTCTTT
>TRBV6-6|few|TRBD1|16|TRBJ1-6
CASSPGTGGGNSPLHF
TGTGCCAGCAGTCCCGGGACAGGGGGTGGTAATTCACCCCTCCACTTT
>TRBV4-1|.|.|17|TRBJ2-3
CASSQDPRGFGTDTQYF
TGCGCCAGCAGCCAAGATCCGAGGGGGTTTGGCACAGATACGCAGTATTTT
>TRBV6-6|once|.|13|TRBJ2-2
CASIGRSTGELFF
TGTGCCAGCATCGGTAGGAGCACCGGGGAGCTGTTTTTT
>TRBV5-1|.|TRBD2|16|TRBJ2-5
CASSVGPGLAGETQYF
TGCGCCAGCAGCGTGGGACCGGGACTAGCGGGGGAGACCCAGTACTTC
>TRBV10-3|.|.|19|TRBJ1-6
CAISESLVGRGISGSPLHF
TGTGCCATCAGTGAGTCGTTAGTGGGCAGGGGTATTAGTGGATCACCCCTCCACTTT
>TRBV7-2|once|.|15|TRBJ2-3
CASSKTGGATDTQYF
TGTGCCAGCAGTAAGACAGGTGGAGCCACAGATACGCAGTATTTT
>TRBV28|.|TRBD1|14|TRBJ1-2
CALLGTGHNYGYTF
TGTGCCCTCTTGGGGACAGGGCATAACTATGGCTACACCTTC
>TRBV5-1|once|TRBD1|17|TRBJ2-2
CASSSDGGTGAAGELFF
TGCGCCAGCAGCTCCGACGGTGGGACAGGGGCGGCCGGGGAGCTGTTTTTT
>TRBV5-1|.|.|13|TRBJ2-7
CASSSTDPYEQYF
TGCGCCAGCAGCTCGACAGATCCCTACGAGCAGTACTTC
>TRBV6-1|.|.|14|TRBJ2-2
CASTPTVNTGELFF
TGTGCCAGCACGCCAACAGTGAACACCGGGGAGCTGTTTTTT
>TRBV7-8|.|.|14|TRBJ2-5
CASSFGLSQETQYF
TGTGCCAGCAGCTTCGGGCTGAGCCAAGAGACCCAGTACTTC
>TRBV5-8|.|.|16|TRBJ1-1
CASSLDISGLNTEAFF
TGTGCCAGCAGCTTGGATATATCGGGGTTGAACACTGAAGCTTTCTTT
>TRBV5-5|.|TRBD1|16|TRBJ1-2
CASSLAPGQGNYGYTF
TGTGCCAGCAGCTTGGCGCCGGGACAGGGGAACTATGGCTACACCTTC
>TRBV6-5|.|.|15|TRBJ1-2
CASSYSRGPYYGYTF
TGTGCCAGCAGTTACTCCAGGGGCCCCTACTATGGCTACACCTTC
>TRBV28|.|TRBD2|13|TRBJ2-7
CATGRAAVDEQYF
TGTGCCACCGGGAGGGCCGCGGTCGACGAGCAGTACTTC
>TRBV4-3|.|TRBD1|15|TRBJ2-3
CASSRGTASTDTQYF
TGCGCCAGCAGCCGAGGGACAGCTAGCACAGATACGCAGTATTTT
>TRBV6-1|.|.|15|TRBJ1-3
CASSRAEAAGNTIYF
TGTGCCAGCAGCAGGGCAGAGGCGGCTGGAAACACCATATATTTT
>TRBV7-2|.|.|15|TRBJ2-3
CASSLASGSTDTQYF
TGTGCCAGCAGCTTAGCCAGCGGGAGCACAGATACGCAGTATTTT
>TRBV5-1|.|.|13|TRBJ2-7
CASSLVGTYEQYF
TGCGCCAGCAGCTTGGTCGGGACGTACGAGCAGTACTTC
>TRBV30|.|.|16|TRBJ1-3
CAWSVRGRVSGNTIYF
TGTGCCTGGAGTGTACGGGGAAGGGTCTCTGGAAACACCATATATTTT
>TRBV11-3|.|TRBD2|15|TRBJ2-2
CASSLVAGGTGELFF
TGTGCCAGCAGCTTAGTCGCGGGAGGGACCGGGGAGCTGTTTTTT
>TRBV7-8|.|.|15|TRBJ1-5
CASSLSVGINQPQHF
TGTGCCAGCAGCCTTAGTGTCGGCATCAATCAGCCCCAGCATTTT
>TRBV28|.|.|16|TRBJ2-7
CASSPAVRDITYEQYF
TGTGCCAGCAGTCCAGCGGTACGGGACATCACCTACGAGCAGTACTTC
>TRBV7-2|.|.|15|TRBJ1-3
CASSSRSSSGNTIYF
TGTGCCAGCAGCTCCAGGTCCAGCTCTGGAAACACCATATATTTT
>TRBV30|.|TRBD1|13|TRBJ1-5
CAWSRTGGQPQHF
TGTGCCTGGAGTAGGACAGGGGGTCAGCCCCAGCATTTT
>TRBV6-1|.|.|16|TRBJ1-2
CASSEGVLAASSGYTF
TGTGCCAGCAGTGAAGGTGTCTTGGCAGCGAGTAGTGGCTACACCTTC
>TRBV5-1|.|.|17|TRBJ2-3
CASSLVGPPAVADTQYF
TGCGCCAGCAGCTTGGTTGGACCCCCGGCGGTGGCAGATACGCAGTATTTT
>TRBV7-2|.|.|12|TRBJ2-5
CASSLVAETQYF
TGTGCCAGCAGCTTAGTCGCGGAGACCCAGTACTTC
>TRBV25-1|.|.|14|TRBJ2-2
CASSEPRVGGELFF
TGTGCCAGCAGTGAGCCCAGGGTCGGCGGGGAGCTGTTTTTT
>TRBV20-1|.|.|10|TRBJ1-4
CSARNEKLFF
TGCAGTGCTAGAAATGAAAAACTGTTTTTT